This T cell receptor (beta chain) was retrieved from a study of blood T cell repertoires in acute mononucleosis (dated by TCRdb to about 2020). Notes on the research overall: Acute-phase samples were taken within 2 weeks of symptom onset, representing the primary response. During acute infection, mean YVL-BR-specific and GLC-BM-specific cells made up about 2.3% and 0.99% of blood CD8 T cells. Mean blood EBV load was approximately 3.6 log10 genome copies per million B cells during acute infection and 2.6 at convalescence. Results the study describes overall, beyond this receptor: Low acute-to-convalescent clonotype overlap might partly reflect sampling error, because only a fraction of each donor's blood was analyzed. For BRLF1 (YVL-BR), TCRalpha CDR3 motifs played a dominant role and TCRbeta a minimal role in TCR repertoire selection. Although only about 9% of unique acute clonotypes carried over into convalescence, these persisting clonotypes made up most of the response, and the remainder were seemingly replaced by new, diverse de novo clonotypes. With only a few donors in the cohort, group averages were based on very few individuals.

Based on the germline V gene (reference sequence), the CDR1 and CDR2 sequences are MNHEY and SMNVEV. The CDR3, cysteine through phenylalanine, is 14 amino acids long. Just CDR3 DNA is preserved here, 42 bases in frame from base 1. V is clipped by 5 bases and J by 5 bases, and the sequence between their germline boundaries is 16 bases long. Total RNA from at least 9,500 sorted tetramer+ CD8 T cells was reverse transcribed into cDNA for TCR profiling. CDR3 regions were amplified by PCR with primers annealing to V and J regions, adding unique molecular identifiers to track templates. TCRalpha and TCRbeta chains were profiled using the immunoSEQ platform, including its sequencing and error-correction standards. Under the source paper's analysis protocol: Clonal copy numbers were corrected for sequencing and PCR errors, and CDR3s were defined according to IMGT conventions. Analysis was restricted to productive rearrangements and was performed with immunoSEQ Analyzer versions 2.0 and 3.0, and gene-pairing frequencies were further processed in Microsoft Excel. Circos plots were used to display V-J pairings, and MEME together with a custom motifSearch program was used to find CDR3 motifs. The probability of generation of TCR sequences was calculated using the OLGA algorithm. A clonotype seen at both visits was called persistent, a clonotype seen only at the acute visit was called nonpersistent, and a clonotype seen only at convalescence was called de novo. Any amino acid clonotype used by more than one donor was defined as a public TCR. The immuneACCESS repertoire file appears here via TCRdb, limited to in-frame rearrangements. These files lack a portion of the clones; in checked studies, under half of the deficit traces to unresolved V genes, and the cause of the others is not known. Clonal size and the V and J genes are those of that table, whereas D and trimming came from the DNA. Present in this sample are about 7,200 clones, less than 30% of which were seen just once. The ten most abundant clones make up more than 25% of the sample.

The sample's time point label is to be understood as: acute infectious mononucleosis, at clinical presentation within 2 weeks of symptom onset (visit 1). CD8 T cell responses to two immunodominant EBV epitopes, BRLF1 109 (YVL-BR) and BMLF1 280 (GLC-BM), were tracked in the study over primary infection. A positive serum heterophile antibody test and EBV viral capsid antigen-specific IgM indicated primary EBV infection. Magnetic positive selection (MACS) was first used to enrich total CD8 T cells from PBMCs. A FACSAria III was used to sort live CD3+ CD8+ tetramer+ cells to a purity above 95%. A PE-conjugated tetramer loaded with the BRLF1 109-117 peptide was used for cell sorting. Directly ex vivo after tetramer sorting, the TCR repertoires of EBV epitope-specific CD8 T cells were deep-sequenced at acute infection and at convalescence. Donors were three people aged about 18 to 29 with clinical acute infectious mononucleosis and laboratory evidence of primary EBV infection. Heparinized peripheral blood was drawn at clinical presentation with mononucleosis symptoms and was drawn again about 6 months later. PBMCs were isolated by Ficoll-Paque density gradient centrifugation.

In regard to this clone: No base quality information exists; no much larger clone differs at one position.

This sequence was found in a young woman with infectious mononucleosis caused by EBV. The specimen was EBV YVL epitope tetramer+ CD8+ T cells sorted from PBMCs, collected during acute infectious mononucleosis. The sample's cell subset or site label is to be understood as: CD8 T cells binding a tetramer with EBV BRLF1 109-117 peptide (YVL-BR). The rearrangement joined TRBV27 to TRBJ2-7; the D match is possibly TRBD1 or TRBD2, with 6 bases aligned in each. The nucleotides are TGTGCCAGCAGTGAATGGGCAGGGGAGGACGAGCAGTACTTC. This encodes CASSEWAGEDEQYF.